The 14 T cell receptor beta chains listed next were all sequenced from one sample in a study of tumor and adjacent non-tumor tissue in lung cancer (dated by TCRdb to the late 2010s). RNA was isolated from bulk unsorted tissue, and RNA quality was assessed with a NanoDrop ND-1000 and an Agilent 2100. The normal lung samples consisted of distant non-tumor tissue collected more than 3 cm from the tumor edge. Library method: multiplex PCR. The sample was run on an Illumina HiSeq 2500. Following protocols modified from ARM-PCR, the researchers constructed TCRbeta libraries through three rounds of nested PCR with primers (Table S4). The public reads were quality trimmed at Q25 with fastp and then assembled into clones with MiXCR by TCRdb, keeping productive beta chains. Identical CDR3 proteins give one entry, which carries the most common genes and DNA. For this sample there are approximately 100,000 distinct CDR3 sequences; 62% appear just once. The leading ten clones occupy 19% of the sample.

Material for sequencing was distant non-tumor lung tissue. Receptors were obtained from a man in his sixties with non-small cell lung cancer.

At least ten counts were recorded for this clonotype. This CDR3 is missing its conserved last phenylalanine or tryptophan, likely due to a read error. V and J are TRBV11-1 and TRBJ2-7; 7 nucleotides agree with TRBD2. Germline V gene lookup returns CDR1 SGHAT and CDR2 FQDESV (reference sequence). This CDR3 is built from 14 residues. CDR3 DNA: TGTGCCAGCAGCCTAGCCGGGACTACCTACGAGCAGTACCTC. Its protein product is CASSLAGTTYEQYL.

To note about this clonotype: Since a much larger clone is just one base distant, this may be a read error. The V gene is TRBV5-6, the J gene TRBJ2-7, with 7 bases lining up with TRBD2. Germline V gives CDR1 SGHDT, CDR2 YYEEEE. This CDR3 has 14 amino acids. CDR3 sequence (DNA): TGTGCCAGCAGCTTGGGCCTAGCGGACTACAAGCAGTACTTC. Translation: CASSLGLADYKQYF.

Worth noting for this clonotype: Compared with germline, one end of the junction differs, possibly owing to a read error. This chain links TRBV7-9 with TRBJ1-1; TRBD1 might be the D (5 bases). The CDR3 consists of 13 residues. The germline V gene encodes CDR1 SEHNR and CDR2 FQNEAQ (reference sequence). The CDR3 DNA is TGTGTCAGCAACTCTCAACAGGCCTCGGAGGCTTTCTTT. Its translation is CVSNSQQASEAFF.

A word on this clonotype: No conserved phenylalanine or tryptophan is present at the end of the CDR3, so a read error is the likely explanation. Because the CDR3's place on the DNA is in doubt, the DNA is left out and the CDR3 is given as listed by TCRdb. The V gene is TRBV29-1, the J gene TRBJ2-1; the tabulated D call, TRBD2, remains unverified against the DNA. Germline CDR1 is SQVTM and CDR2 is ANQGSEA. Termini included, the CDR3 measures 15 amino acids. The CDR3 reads CSVEGSHNSYNERFS.

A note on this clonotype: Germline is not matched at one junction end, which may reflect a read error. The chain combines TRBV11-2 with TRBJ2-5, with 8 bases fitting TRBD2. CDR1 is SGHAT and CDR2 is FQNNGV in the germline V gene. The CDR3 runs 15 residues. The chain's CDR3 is CASSIAGRDLGTQYF. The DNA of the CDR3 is TGTGCAAGCAGCATAGCGGGACGGGATCTGGGGACCCAGTACTTC.

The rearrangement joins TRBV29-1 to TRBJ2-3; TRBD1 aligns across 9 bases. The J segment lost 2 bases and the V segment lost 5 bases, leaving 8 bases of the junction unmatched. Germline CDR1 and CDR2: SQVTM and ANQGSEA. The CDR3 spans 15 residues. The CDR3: CSVCPGTGTTDTQYF. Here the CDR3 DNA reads TGCAGCGTTTGCCCCGGGACAGGGACCACAGATACGCAGTATTTT.

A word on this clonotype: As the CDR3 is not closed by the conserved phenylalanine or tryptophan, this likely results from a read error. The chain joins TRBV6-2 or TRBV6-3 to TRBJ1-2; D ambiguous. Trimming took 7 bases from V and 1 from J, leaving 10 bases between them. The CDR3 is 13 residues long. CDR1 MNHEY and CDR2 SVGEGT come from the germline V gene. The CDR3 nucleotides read TGTGCCAGCATACCGAACGGTAACTATGGCTACACCGTC. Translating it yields CASIPNGNYGYTV.

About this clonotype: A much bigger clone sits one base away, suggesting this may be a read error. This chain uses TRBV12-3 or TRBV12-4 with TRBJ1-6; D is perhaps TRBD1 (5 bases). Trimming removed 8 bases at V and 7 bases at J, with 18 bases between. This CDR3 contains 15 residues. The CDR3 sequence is CASGTRGEGNSPLHF. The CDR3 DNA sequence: TGTGCCAGCGGTACCAGAGGGGAGGGGAATTCACCCCTCCACTTT.

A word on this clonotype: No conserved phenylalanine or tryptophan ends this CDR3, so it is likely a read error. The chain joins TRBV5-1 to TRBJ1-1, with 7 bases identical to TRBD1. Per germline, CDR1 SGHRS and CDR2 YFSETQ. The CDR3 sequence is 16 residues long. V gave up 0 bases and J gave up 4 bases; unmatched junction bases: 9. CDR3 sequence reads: CASSLDLRQGGTEAFS. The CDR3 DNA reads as TGCGCCAGCAGCTTGGACCTCAGACAGGGAGGCACTGAAGCTTTCTCT.

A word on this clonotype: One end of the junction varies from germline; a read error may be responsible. CDR3 region: CVSNLLAISYNEQFF. Written as DNA, the CDR3 is TGTGTCAGCAATCTTCTAGCGATTTCCTACAATGAGCAGTTCTTC. This chain uses TRBV6-1 with TRBJ2-1; D is perhaps TRBD2 (6 bases). CDR3 length: 15 residues. Germline CDR1 is MNHNS and CDR2 is SASEGT.

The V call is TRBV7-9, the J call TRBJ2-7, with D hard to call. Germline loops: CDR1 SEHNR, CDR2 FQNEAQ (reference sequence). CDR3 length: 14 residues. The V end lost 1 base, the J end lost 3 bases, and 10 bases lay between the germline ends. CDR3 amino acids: CASSLGGGIYEQYF. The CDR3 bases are TGTGCCAGCAGCTTAGGTGGCGGTATCTACGAGCAGTACTTC.

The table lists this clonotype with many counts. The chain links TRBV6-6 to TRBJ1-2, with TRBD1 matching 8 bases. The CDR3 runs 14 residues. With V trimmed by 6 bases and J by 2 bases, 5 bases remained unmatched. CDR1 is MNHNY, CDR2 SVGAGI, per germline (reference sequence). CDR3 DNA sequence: TGTGCCAGCAGGAACAACAGGGGGAACTATGGCTACACCTTC. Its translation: CASRNNRGNYGYTF.

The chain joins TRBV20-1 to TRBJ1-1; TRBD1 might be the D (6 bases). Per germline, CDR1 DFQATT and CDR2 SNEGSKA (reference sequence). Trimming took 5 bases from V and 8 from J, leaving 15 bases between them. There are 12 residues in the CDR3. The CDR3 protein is CSAPVRGVEAFF. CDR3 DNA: TGCAGTGCTCCCGTCAGGGGAGTCGAAGCTTTCTTT.

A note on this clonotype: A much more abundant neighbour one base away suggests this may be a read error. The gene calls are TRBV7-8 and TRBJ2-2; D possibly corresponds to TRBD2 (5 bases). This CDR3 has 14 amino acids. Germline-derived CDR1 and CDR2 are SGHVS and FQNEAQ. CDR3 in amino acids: CASSSDWNTGELSF. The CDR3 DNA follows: TGTGCCAGCAGCTCTGACTGGAACACCGGGGAGCTGTCTTTT.